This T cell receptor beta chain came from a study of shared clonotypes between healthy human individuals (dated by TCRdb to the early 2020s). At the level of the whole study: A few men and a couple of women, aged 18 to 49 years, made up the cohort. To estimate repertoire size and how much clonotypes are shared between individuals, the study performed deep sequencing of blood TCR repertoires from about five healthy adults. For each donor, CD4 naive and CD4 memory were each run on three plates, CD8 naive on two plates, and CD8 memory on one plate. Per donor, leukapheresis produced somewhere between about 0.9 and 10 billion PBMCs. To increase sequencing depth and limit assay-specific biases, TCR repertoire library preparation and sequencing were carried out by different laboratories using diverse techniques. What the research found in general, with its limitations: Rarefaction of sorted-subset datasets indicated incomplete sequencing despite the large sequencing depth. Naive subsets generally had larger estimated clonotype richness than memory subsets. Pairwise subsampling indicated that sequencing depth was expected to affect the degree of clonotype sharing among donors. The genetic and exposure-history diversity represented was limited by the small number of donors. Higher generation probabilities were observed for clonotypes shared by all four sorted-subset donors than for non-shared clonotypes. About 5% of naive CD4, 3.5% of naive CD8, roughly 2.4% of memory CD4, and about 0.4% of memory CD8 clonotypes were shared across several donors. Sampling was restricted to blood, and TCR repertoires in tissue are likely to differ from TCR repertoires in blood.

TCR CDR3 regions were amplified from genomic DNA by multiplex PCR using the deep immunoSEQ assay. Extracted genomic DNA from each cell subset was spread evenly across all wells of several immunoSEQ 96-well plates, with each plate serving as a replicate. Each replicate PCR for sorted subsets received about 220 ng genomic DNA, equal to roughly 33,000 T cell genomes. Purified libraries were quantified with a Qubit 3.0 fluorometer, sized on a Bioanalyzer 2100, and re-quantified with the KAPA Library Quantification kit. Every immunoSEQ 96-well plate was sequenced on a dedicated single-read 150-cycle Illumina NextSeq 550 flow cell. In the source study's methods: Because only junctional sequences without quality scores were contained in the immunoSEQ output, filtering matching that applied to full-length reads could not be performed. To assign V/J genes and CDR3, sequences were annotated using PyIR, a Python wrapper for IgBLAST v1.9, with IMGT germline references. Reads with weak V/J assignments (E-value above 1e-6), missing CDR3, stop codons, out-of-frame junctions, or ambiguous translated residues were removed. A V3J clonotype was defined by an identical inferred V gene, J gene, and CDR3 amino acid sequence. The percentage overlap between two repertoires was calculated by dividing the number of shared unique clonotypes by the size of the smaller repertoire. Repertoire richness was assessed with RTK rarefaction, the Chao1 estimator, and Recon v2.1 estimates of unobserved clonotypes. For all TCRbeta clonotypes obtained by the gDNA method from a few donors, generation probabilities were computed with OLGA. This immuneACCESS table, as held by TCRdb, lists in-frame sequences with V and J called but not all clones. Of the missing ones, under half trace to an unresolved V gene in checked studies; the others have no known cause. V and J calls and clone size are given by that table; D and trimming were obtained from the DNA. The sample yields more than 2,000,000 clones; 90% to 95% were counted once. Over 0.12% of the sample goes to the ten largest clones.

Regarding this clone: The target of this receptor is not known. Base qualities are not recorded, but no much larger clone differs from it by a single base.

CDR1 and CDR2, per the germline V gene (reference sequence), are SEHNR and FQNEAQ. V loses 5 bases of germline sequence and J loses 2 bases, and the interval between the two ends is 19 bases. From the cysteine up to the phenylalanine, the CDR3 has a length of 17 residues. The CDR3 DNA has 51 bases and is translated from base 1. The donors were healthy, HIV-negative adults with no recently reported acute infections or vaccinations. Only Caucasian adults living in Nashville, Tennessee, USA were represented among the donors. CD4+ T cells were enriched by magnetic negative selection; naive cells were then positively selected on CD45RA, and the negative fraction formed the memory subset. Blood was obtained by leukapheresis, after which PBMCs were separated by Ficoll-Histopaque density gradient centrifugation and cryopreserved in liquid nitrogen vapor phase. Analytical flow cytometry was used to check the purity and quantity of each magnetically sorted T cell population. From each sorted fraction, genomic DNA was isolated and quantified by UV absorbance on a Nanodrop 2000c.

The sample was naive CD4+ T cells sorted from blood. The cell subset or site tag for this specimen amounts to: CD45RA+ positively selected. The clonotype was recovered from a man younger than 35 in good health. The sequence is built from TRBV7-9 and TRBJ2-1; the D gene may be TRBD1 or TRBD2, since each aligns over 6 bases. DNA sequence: TGTGCCAGCAGCCCCAGGGGAGGCGGGACGACCTACAATGAGCAGTTCTTC. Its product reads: CASSPRGGGTTYNEQFF.